Listed below are T cell receptor beta chains from one sample, sequenced in a study of glioma-infiltrating T cells. TCRdb reanalysed the multiplex PCR reads using MiXCR and keeps one entry per CDR3 protein. Of more than 300,000 distinct CDR3 sequences listed, 41% are singletons. Sample: glioma tissue, nonneoplastic brain tissue, or PBMCs (not recorded which). The source is a human donor with low-grade glioma or glioblastoma, undergoing nonglioma brain surgery, or in good health (not recorded which). Both conserved end residues are part of each CDR3. Fields, in order: V gene, D gene, clone size, J gene, CDR3 protein, CDR3 DNA. D genes are given only for firm matches. Size values are once, few and many counts, or a class for expanded clones, and some rows have none.

V gene: TRBV3-1; D gene: NA; clone size: many; J gene: TRBJ1-2; CDR3 protein: CASSHVTRQAYGYTF; CDR3 DNA: TGTGCCAGCAGCCATGTTACTCGACAGGCCTATGGCTACACCTTC
V gene: TRBV28; D gene: TRBD2; clone size: few; J gene: TRBJ2-5; CDR3 protein: CASSSAGEETQYF; CDR3 DNA: TGTGCCAGCAGCTCAGCGGGAGAGGAGACCCAGTACTTC
V gene: TRBV28; D gene: NA; clone size: NA; J gene: TRBJ1-4; CDR3 protein: CASSLWGAPATNEKLFF; CDR3 DNA: TGTGCCAGCAGTTTATGGGGGGCGCCCGCAACTAATGAAAAACTGTTTTTT
V gene: TRBV28; D gene: NA; clone size: few; J gene: TRBJ2-4; CDR3 protein: CASRAVGAPLGNIQYF; CDR3 DNA: TGTGCCAGCAGGGCCGTGGGGGCGCCTTTAGGAAACATTCAGTACTTC
V gene: TRBV6-2/TRBV6-3; D gene: NA; clone size: once; J gene: TRBJ2-5; CDR3 protein: CASGNWVVTQYF; CDR3 DNA: TGTGCCAGCGGAAACTGGGTGGTGACCCAGTACTTC
V gene: TRBV4-1; D gene: NA; clone size: few; J gene: TRBJ2-7; CDR3 protein: CASSQSGYSYEQYF; CDR3 DNA: TGCGCCAGCAGCCAATCGGGGTATTCGTACGAGCAGTACTTC
V gene: TRBV27; D gene: NA; clone size: many; J gene: TRBJ1-2; CDR3 protein: CASSYDRTGGYTF; CDR3 DNA: TGTGCCAGCAGTTACGACAGGACTGGTGGCTACACCTTC
V gene: TRBV19; D gene: TRBD1; clone size: NA; J gene: TRBJ2-1; CDR3 protein: CASSSTGTGGNEQFF; CDR3 DNA: TGTGCCAGTAGTTCCACCGGGACAGGGGGCAATGAGCAGTTCTTC
V gene: TRBV15; D gene: NA; clone size: NA; J gene: TRBJ1-3; CDR3 protein: CATSRDVGTGNTIYF; CDR3 DNA: TGTGCCACCAGCAGAGATGTGGGGACTGGAAACACCATATATTTT
V gene: TRBV19; D gene: NA; clone size: NA; J gene: TRBJ2-7; CDR3 protein: CASSGQGRNEQYF; CDR3 DNA: TGTGCCAGTAGTGGGCAGGGGAGAAACGAGCAGTACTTC
V gene: TRBV20-1; D gene: TRBD2; clone size: many; J gene: TRBJ2-3; CDR3 protein: CSAERPLAGRSTDTQYF; CDR3 DNA: TGCAGTGCGGAAAGGCCCCTAGCGGGAAGGAGCACAGATACGCAGTATTTT
V gene: TRBV28; D gene: TRBD1; clone size: NA; J gene: TRBJ1-5; CDR3 protein: CASSPPGQASPHHPQHF; CDR3 DNA: TGTGCCAGCAGTCCCCCGGGACAGGCTTCACCCCATCACCCCCAGCATTTT
V gene: TRBV6-2/TRBV6-3; D gene: TRBD1; clone size: NA; J gene: TRBJ1-1; CDR3 protein: CASRGTGGRGEAFF; CDR3 DNA: TGTGCCAGCAGGGGGACAGGGGGCCGTGGTGAAGCTTTCTTT
V gene: TRBV20-1; D gene: TRBD2; clone size: NA; J gene: TRBJ2-1; CDR3 protein: CSAQTSGKHRFF; CDR3 DNA: TGCAGTGCGCAGACTAGCGGGAAGCATCGGTTCTTC
V gene: TRBV27; D gene: TRBD1; clone size: many; J gene: TRBJ1-1; CDR3 protein: CASSSPDRKNTEAFF; CDR3 DNA: TGTGCCAGCAGTTCCCCGGACAGGAAGAACACTGAAGCTTTCTTT
V gene: TRBV3-1; D gene: NA; clone size: NA; J gene: TRBJ1-3; CDR3 protein: CASSQPGDTIYF; CDR3 DNA: TGTGCCAGCAGCCAGCCGGGGGACACCATATATTTT
V gene: TRBV4-2; D gene: NA; clone size: NA; J gene: TRBJ2-7; CDR3 protein: CASSAPSVRVEQYF; CDR3 DNA: TGTGCCAGCAGCGCACCTAGCGTGAGGGTCGAGCAGTACTTC
V gene: TRBV28; D gene: TRBD1; clone size: NA; J gene: TRBJ1-5; CDR3 protein: CASCDRVRQPQHF; CDR3 DNA: TGTGCCAGCTGCGACAGGGTTAGGCAGCCCCAGCATTTT
V gene: TRBV6-2/TRBV6-3; D gene: NA; clone size: NA; J gene: TRBJ2-1; CDR3 protein: CATRYGVSYEQFF; CDR3 DNA: TGTGCCACGAGGTATGGGGTCTCCTACGAGCAGTTCTTC
V gene: TRBV19; D gene: NA; clone size: NA; J gene: TRBJ1-1; CDR3 protein: CASKVGQGPFEAFF; CDR3 DNA: TGTGCCAGTAAGGTTGGGCAGGGGCCTTTTGAAGCTTTCTTT
V gene: TRBV12-3/TRBV12-4; D gene: NA; clone size: NA; J gene: TRBJ2-7; CDR3 protein: CASSLRDNREYEQYF; CDR3 DNA: TGTGCCAGCAGTTTGCGGGATAACAGGGAGTACGAGCAGTACTTC
V gene: TRBV12-3/TRBV12-4; D gene: NA; clone size: NA; J gene: TRBJ2-7; CDR3 protein: CASSNRTIDGYEQYF; CDR3 DNA: TGTGCCAGCAGCAACCGTACAATAGACGGCTACGAGCAGTACTTC
V gene: TRBV28; D gene: NA; clone size: few; J gene: TRBJ1-1; CDR3 protein: CASYQEGTEAFF; CDR3 DNA: TGTGCCAGCTACCAGGAGGGCACTGAAGCTTTCTTT
V gene: TRBV28; D gene: TRBD1; clone size: many; J gene: TRBJ1-5; CDR3 protein: CASTPTGTSNQPQHF; CDR3 DNA: TGTGCCAGCACTCCGACAGGGACAAGCAATCAGCCCCAGCATTTT
V gene: TRBV28; D gene: NA; clone size: many; J gene: TRBJ2-7; CDR3 protein: CASSPRVGGPYEQYF; CDR3 DNA: TGTGCCAGCAGTCCCAGGGTTGGGGGGCCCTACGAGCAGTACTTC
V gene: TRBV7-9; D gene: NA; clone size: NA; J gene: TRBJ1-1; CDR3 protein: CASSLSRGRGTEAFF; CDR3 DNA: TGTGCCAGCAGCTTATCCCGAGGGCGGGGCACTGAAGCTTTCTTT
V gene: TRBV28; D gene: NA; clone size: many; J gene: TRBJ2-4; CDR3 protein: CASSTTGTYFKNIQYF; CDR3 DNA: TGTGCCAGCAGTACAACAGGGACTTATTTCAAAAACATTCAGTACTTC
V gene: TRBV20-1; D gene: NA; clone size: once; J gene: TRBJ2-7; CDR3 protein: CSARAHATYEQYF; CDR3 DNA: TGCAGTGCTAGAGCCCACGCGACCTACGAGCAGTACTTC
V gene: TRBV2; D gene: NA; clone size: NA; J gene: TRBJ2-1; CDR3 protein: CAAGPRPSSYNEQFF; CDR3 DNA: TGTGCCGCAGGGCCCAGGCCGAGCTCCTACAATGAGCAGTTCTTC
V gene: TRBV7-9; D gene: NA; clone size: NA; J gene: TRBJ2-5; CDR3 protein: CASSLQGSQETQYF; CDR3 DNA: TGTGCCAGCAGCTTACAGGGTTCCCAAGAGACCCAGTACTTC
V gene: TRBV6-2/TRBV6-3; D gene: NA; clone size: many; J gene: TRBJ2-5; CDR3 protein: CASSWIQTQYF; CDR3 DNA: TGTGCCAGCAGTTGGATTCAGACCCAGTACTTC
V gene: TRBV6-1; D gene: NA; clone size: NA; J gene: TRBJ1-5; CDR3 protein: CASSPTLRGPQHF; CDR3 DNA: TGTGCCAGCAGTCCCACATTAAGGGGGCCCCAGCATTTT
V gene: TRBV6-5; D gene: NA; clone size: many; J gene: TRBJ2-1; CDR3 protein: CASSYSGGHNNEQFF; CDR3 DNA: TGTGCCAGCAGTTACTCTGGGGGGCACAACAATGAGCAGTTCTTC
V gene: TRBV18; D gene: TRBD1; clone size: NA; J gene: TRBJ2-5; CDR3 protein: CASSLGTGQETQYF; CDR3 DNA: TGTGCCAGCTCACTGGGGACAGGTCAAGAGACCCAGTACTTC
V gene: TRBV2; D gene: TRBD1; clone size: NA; J gene: TRBJ1-2; CDR3 protein: CASTLGQGAAGSGYTF; CDR3 DNA: TGTGCCAGCACCCTGGGACAGGGGGCAGCTGGTTCTGGCTACACCTTC
V gene: TRBV4-2; D gene: NA; clone size: NA; J gene: TRBJ1-1; CDR3 protein: CASSRSGRILPDTEAFF; CDR3 DNA: TGTGCCAGCAGCCGCTCGGGACGCATTCTTCCGGACACTGAAGCTTTCTTT
V gene: TRBV27; D gene: NA; clone size: once; J gene: TRBJ2-7; CDR3 protein: CACSAWTASSYEKYF; CDR3 DNA: TGTGCCTGCAGTGCCTGGACAGCAAGCTCCTACGAGAAGTACTTC
V gene: TRBV28; D gene: TRBD2; clone size: NA; J gene: TRBJ2-1; CDR3 protein: CASSFSGGDEQFF; CDR3 DNA: TGTGCCAGCAGTTTTTCGGGGGGGGATGAGCAGTTCTTC
V gene: TRBV27; D gene: NA; clone size: NA; J gene: TRBJ2-7; CDR3 protein: CASSFARDPEQYF; CDR3 DNA: TGTGCCAGCAGCTTCGCTAGAGACCCCGAGCAGTACTTC
V gene: TRBV12-3/TRBV12-4; D gene: NA; clone size: NA; J gene: TRBJ1-1; CDR3 protein: CASSLAFRTEAFF; CDR3 DNA: TGTGCCAGCAGTTTAGCTTTTCGGACTGAAGCTTTCTTT
V gene: TRBV6-1; D gene: NA; clone size: NA; J gene: TRBJ2-1; CDR3 protein: CASSRRRSSYNEQFF; CDR3 DNA: TGTGCCAGCAGTCGACGGCGTAGCTCCTACAATGAGCAGTTCTTC
V gene: TRBV2; D gene: TRBD2; clone size: NA; J gene: TRBJ2-2; CDR3 protein: CASRAGLAGGTGELFF; CDR3 DNA: TGTGCCAGCAGGGCGGGACTAGCGGGTGGGACCGGGGAGCTGTTTTTT
V gene: TRBV7-2; D gene: NA; clone size: NA; J gene: TRBJ1-6; CDR3 protein: CASSTDRLSSYNSPLHF; CDR3 DNA: TGTGCCAGCAGTACCGACAGGCTGAGCTCCTATAATTCACCCCTCCACTTT
V gene: TRBV20-1; D gene: NA; clone size: many; J gene: TRBJ1-5; CDR3 protein: CSVQREGGRHF; CDR3 DNA: TGCAGTGTCCAAAGGGAGGGAGGTCGACATTTT
V gene: TRBV6-1; D gene: NA; clone size: many; J gene: TRBJ2-1; CDR3 protein: CASSKTGANEQFF; CDR3 DNA: TGTGCCAGCAGCAAAACGGGGGCGAATGAGCAGTTCTTC
V gene: TRBV7-2; D gene: NA; clone size: many; J gene: TRBJ1-1; CDR3 protein: CASSLEWLAEAFF; CDR3 DNA: TGTGCCAGCAGCCTCGAATGGTTGGCTGAAGCTTTCTTT
V gene: TRBV28; D gene: TRBD1; clone size: once; J gene: TRBJ1-6; CDR3 protein: CASSWDRVISNSPLHF; CDR3 DNA: TGTGCCAGCAGCTGGGACAGGGTAATCTCAAATTCACCCCTCCACTTT